The 14 T cell receptor beta chains presented below share a single source sample, sequenced in a study of OX40 agonist ivuxolimab in advanced cancers. Clones were read by immunoSEQ multiplex PCR, and TCRdb kept only the in-frame ones, dropping some. Counted here are roughly 70,000 clones, approximately 81% occurring once; the ten biggest clones make up approximately 4.3%. Sequencing used CD4+ or CD8+ T cells sorted from blood, obtained in a trial of the OX40 agonist ivuxolimab. Receptors were obtained from an adult with an advanced solid tumor such as melanoma, head and neck, liver or kidney cancer.

The chain joins TRBV10-3 to TRBJ2-1, with a weak D call TRBD2 (7 bases). Germline assignment: CDR1 ENHRY and CDR2 SYGVKD. The CDR3 is 19 amino acids. V was shortened by 8 bases and J by 5 bases, with 31 bases between the two germline ends. CDR3 loop: CAIRGAWGNDDGANNEQFF. In DNA, the CDR3 is TGTGCCATCCGGGGGGCATGGGGGAATGACGATGGGGCAAACAATGAGCAGTTCTTC.

This clone was seen a single time. The chain combines TRBV14 with TRBJ1-3; D gene unclear. The CDR3 runs 14 residues. CDR1 SGHDN and CDR2 FVKESK come from the germline V gene. The V gene lost 4 bases and the J gene lost 2 bases, with 9 bases spanning the gap. DNA for the CDR3: TGTGCCAGCAGCCCTCGGATTGCTGGAAACACCATATATTTT. Translating gives CASSPRIAGNTIYF. The full variable domain, with the rest looked up from reference TRBV14 and TRBJ1-3, is EAGVTQFPSHSVIEKGQTVTLRCDPISGHDNLYWYRRVMGKEIKFLLHFVKESKQDESGMPNNRFLAERTGGTYSTLKVQPAELEDSGVYFCASSPRIAGNTIYFGEGSWLTVV.

The V call is TRBV9, the J call TRBJ2-5; 12 nucleotides match TRBD2. The junction had 7 bases not matched to a gene; V was cut back by 4 bases and J by 3 bases. Germline V gene sequence: CDR1 SGDLS, CDR2 YYNGEE. This CDR3 has 16 amino acids. This CDR3 is CASSPRLAGAEETQYF. The CDR3 nucleotides read TGTGCCAGCAGCCCCCGACTAGCGGGAGCTGAAGAGACCCAGTACTTC.

V is TRBV18 and J is TRBJ2-7; D unresolved. The V and J ends lost 3 bases and 0 bases respectively, with 21 bases between them. The CDR3 extends over 18 amino acids. Germline-derived CDR1 and CDR2 are KGHSH and LQKENI. The CDR3 DNA sequence: TGTGCCAGCTCACCGTCACCCCGTCTTCGGATAAGCTCCTACGAGCAGTACTTC. Protein sequence: CASSPSPRLRISSYEQYF.

The chain has TRBV11-2 and TRBJ2-3; TRBD2 matches at 7 bases. V trimming: 3 bases; J trimming: 4 bases; junction bases outside the gene matches: 7. The CDR3 extends over 15 amino acids. The germline gives CDR1 SGHAT, CDR2 FQNNGV. DNA for the CDR3: TGTGCCAGCAGCTTGGGGGAGGGAGTTTCAGATACGCAGTATTTT. Translated: CASSLGEGVSDTQYF. Full variable domain (outside the CDR3, taken from reference TRBV11-2 and TRBJ2-3): EAGVAQSPRYKIIEKRQSVAFWCNPISGHATLYWYQQILGQGPKLLIQFQNNGVVDDSQLPKDRFSAERLKGVDSTLKIQPAKLEDSAVYLCASSLGEGVSDTQYFGPGTRLTVL.

The chain joins TRBV11-2 to TRBJ2-2; D unresolved. Germline CDR1 is SGHAT and CDR2 is FQNNGV. The CDR3 totals 15 residues. The ends were cut back, 5 bases at V and 2 bases at J, with 12 bases in the middle. The DNA for the CDR3 is TGTGCCAGCAGCCACGGGTCTCTTAACACCGGGGAGCTGTTTTTT. The encoded protein is CASSHGSLNTGELFF.

Worth noting for this clone: Mismatch with germline at one junction end may stem from a read error. V and J are TRBV27 and TRBJ1-5; weak D call: TRBD1 (6 bases). The V gene's germline CDR1 is MNHEY and CDR2 SMNVEV (reference sequence). The CDR3 runs to 13 residues. The CDR3 nucleotides are TGTGCCAGCAGTTTAGGGAGGGGGATCGGACTTAATTTT. Protein product: CASSLGRGIGLNF.

The chain is built from TRBV6-1 and TRBJ1-5; TRBD1 might be the D (6 bases). CDR3 length: 13 residues. Trimming took 7 bases from V and 5 from J, leaving 12 bases between them. From germline, CDR1 is MNHNS and CDR2 SASEGT. The CDR3 DNA follows: TGTGCCAGCAACAGGGAAGGTGATCAGCCCCAGCATTTT. Translating it yields CASNREGDQPQHF.

The chain combines TRBV4-2 with TRBJ1-4; no firm D call. The germline V and J ends were trimmed by 4 bases and 4 bases, with 7 bases remaining between them. Germline assignment: CDR1 LGHNA and CDR2 YNFKEQ. The CDR3 consists of 13 residues. The CDR3 protein is CASSPDLNEKLFF. The CDR3 DNA follows: TGTGCCAGCAGCCCGGACCTTAATGAAAAACTGTTTTTT.

This clone has just one count. V gene TRBV5-5 combines with J gene TRBJ1-1; D is perhaps TRBD1 (5 bases). Germline V gene data show CDR1 as SGHKS and CDR2 as YYEKEE (reference sequence). This CDR3 has 14 amino acids. V lost 0 bases to trimming and J lost 2 bases, with 8 bases between them. The CDR3 nucleotides are TGTGCCAGCAGCTTGGAAGGGGCCAACACTGAAGCTTTCTTT. Protein product: CASSLEGANTEAFF.

The rearrangement links TRBV30 to TRBJ1-1; D ambiguous. Per the germline V gene, CDR1 is GTSNPN and CDR2 is SVGIG (reference sequence). V lost 1 base to trimming and J lost 4 bases, with 4 bases between them. This CDR3 contains 11 residues. CDR3 nucleotides: TGTGCCTGGAGTGGGAGCACTGAAGCTTTCTTT. It translates to CAWSGSTEAFF.

The chain is built from TRBV28 and TRBJ1-5; 7 bases map to TRBD1. The CDR3 runs to 14 residues. V lost 6 bases, J lost 3 bases, and 5 bases stayed unmatched. Looked up from germline, CDR1 is MDHEN and CDR2 is SYDVKM. CDR3 sequence (DNA): TGTGCCAGCAGGGCGGGACAGTTCAATCAGCCCCAGCATTTT. Encoded protein: CASRAGQFNQPQHF.

The chain is built from TRBV7-6 and TRBJ1-6; D is undetermined. The CDR3 runs to 15 residues. The ends were cut back, 1 base at V and 5 bases at J, with 9 bases in the middle. Per germline, CDR1 SGHVS and CDR2 FNYEAQ. This chain's CDR3 is CASSLERRDNSPLHF. CDR3 sequence (DNA): TGTGCCAGCAGCTTAGAGAGACGGGATAATTCACCCCTCCACTTT.

V usage is TRBV7-9 and J usage is TRBJ2-7, with no clear D. Deletions cut 5 bases from V and 7 bases from J, with 9 bases between. This CDR3 spans 11 amino acids. CDR1 SEHNR and CDR2 FQNEAQ come from the germline V gene (reference sequence). CDR3 in DNA: TGTGCCAGCAGCCCACGGTCTGAGCAGTACTTC. This codes for CASSPRSEQYF.